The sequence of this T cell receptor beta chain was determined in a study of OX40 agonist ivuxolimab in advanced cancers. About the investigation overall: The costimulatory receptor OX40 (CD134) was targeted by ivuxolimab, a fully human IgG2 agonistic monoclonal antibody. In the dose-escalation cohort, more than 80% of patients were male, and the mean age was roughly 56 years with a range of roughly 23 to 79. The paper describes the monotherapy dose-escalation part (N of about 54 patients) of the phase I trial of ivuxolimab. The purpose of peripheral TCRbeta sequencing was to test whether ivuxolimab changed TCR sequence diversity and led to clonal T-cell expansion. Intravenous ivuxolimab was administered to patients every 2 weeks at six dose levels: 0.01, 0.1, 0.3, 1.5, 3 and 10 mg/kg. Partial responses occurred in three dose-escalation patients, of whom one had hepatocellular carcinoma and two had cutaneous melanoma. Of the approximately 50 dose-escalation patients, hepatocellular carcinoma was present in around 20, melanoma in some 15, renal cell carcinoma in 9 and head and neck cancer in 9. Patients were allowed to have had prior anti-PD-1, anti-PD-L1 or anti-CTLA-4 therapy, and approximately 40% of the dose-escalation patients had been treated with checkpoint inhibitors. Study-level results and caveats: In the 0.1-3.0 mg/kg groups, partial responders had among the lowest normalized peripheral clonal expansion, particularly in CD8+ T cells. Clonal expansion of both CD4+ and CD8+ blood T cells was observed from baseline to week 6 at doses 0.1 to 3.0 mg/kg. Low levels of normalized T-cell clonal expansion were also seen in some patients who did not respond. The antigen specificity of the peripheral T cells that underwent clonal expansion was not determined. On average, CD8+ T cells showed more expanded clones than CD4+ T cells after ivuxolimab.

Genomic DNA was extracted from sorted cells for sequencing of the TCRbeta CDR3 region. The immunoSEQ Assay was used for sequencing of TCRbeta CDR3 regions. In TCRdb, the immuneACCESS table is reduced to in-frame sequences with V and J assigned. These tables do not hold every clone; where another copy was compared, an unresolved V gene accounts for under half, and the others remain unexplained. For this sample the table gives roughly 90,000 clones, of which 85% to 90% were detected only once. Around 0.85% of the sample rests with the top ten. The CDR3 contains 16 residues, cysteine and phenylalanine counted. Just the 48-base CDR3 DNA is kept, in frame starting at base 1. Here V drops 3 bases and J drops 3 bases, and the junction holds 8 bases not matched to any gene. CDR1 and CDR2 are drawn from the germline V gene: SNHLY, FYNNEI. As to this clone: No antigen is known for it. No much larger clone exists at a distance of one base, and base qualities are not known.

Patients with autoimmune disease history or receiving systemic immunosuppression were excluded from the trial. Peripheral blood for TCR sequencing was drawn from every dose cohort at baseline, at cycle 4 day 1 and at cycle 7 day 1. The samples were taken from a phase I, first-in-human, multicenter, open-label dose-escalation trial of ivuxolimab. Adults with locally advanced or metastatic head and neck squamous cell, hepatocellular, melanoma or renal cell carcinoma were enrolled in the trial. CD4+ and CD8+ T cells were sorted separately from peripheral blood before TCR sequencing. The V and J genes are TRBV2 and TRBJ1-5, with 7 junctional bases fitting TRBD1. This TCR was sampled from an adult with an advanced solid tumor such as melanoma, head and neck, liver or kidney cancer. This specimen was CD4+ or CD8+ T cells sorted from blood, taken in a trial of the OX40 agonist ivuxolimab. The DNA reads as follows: TGTGCCAGCAGTGAGTCCGGGACAGCAAACAATCAGCCCCAGCATTTT. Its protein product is CASSESGTANNQPQHF.